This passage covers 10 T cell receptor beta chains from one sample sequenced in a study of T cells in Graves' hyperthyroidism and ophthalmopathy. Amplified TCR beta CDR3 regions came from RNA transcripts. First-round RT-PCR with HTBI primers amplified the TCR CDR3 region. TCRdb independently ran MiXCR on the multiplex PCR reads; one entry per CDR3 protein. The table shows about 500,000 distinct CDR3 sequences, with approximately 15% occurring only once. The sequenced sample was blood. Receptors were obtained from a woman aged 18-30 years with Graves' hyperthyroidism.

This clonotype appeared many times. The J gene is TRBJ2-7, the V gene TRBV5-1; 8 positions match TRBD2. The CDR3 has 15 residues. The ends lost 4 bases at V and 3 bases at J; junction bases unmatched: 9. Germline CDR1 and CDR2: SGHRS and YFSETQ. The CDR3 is CASSLGGSGIYEQYF. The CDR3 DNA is TGCGCCAGCAGCCTCGGTGGTAGCGGGATCTACGAGCAGTACTTC.

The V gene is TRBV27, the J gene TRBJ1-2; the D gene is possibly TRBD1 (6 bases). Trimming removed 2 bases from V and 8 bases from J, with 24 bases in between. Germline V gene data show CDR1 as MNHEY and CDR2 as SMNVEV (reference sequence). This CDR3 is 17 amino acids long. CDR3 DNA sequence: TGTGCCAGCAGTTTAGCGGCTGGTGGCAGGGGCGGGGGGGGCTACACCTTC. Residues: CASSLAAGGRGGGGYTF.

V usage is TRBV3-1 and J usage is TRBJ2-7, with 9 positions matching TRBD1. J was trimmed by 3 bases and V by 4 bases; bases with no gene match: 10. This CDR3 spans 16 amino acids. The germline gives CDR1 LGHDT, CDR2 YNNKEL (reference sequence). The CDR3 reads CASSPKRRQGGYEQYF. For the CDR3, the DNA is TGTGCCAGCAGCCCTAAGCGGCGACAGGGGGGCTACGAGCAGTACTTC.

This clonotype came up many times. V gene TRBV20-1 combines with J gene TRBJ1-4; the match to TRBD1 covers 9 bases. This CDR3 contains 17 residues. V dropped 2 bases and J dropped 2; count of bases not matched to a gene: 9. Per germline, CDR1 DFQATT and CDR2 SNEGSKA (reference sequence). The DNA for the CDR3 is TGCAGTGCTAGACCGGACAGGGGAGTTGCGACTAATGAAAAACTGTTTTTT. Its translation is CSARPDRGVATNEKLFF.

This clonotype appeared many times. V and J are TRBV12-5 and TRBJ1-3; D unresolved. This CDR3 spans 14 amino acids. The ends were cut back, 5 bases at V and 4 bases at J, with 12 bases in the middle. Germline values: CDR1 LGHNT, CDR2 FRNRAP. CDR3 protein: CASGHPPSGNTIYF. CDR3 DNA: TGTGCTAGTGGTCATCCTCCTTCGGGAAACACCATATATTTT.

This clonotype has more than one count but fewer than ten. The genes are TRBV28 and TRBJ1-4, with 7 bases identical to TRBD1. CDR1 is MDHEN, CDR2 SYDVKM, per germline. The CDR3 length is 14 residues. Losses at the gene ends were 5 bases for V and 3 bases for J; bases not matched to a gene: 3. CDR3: CASSNRGSNEKLFF. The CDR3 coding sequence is TGTGCCAGCAGTAACAGGGGATCTAATGAAAAACTGTTTTTT.

The DNA of the CDR3 is TGTGCCAGCAGCTTAACCCCACGGGCCGGGGAGCTGTTTTTT. Translating it yields CASSLTPRAGELFF. The chain has TRBV7-3 and TRBJ2-2, with no clear D. The germline CDR1 and CDR2 sequences are SGHTA and FQGTGA. Trimming removed 0 bases from V and 6 bases from J, with 8 bases in between. The CDR3 extends over 14 amino acids.

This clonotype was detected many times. For the CDR3, the DNA is TGTGCCAGCAGTGGGGACAGGCGCACTGAAGCTTTCTTT. Protein product: CASSGDRRTEAFF. The chain recombines TRBV6-1 with TRBJ1-1; TRBD1 agrees at 8 bases. There are 13 residues in the CDR3. After removal of 4 bases from V and 4 bases from J, the junction contained 2 bases not matched to a gene. Germline CDR1 and CDR2: MNHNS and SASEGT.

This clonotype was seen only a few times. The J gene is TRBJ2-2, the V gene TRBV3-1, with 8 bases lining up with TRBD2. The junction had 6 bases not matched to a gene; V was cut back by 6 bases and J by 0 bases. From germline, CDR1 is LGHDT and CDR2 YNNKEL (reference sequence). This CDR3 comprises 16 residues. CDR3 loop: CASRGVAGPNTGELFF. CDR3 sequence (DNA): TGTGCCAGCAGGGGGGTAGCGGGGCCGAACACCGGGGAGCTGTTTTTT.

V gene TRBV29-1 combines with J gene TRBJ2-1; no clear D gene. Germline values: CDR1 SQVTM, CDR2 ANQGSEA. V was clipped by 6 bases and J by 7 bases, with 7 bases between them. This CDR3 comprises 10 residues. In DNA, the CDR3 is TGCAGCGTCGCTAATAATGAGCAGTTCTTC. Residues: CSVANNEQFF.